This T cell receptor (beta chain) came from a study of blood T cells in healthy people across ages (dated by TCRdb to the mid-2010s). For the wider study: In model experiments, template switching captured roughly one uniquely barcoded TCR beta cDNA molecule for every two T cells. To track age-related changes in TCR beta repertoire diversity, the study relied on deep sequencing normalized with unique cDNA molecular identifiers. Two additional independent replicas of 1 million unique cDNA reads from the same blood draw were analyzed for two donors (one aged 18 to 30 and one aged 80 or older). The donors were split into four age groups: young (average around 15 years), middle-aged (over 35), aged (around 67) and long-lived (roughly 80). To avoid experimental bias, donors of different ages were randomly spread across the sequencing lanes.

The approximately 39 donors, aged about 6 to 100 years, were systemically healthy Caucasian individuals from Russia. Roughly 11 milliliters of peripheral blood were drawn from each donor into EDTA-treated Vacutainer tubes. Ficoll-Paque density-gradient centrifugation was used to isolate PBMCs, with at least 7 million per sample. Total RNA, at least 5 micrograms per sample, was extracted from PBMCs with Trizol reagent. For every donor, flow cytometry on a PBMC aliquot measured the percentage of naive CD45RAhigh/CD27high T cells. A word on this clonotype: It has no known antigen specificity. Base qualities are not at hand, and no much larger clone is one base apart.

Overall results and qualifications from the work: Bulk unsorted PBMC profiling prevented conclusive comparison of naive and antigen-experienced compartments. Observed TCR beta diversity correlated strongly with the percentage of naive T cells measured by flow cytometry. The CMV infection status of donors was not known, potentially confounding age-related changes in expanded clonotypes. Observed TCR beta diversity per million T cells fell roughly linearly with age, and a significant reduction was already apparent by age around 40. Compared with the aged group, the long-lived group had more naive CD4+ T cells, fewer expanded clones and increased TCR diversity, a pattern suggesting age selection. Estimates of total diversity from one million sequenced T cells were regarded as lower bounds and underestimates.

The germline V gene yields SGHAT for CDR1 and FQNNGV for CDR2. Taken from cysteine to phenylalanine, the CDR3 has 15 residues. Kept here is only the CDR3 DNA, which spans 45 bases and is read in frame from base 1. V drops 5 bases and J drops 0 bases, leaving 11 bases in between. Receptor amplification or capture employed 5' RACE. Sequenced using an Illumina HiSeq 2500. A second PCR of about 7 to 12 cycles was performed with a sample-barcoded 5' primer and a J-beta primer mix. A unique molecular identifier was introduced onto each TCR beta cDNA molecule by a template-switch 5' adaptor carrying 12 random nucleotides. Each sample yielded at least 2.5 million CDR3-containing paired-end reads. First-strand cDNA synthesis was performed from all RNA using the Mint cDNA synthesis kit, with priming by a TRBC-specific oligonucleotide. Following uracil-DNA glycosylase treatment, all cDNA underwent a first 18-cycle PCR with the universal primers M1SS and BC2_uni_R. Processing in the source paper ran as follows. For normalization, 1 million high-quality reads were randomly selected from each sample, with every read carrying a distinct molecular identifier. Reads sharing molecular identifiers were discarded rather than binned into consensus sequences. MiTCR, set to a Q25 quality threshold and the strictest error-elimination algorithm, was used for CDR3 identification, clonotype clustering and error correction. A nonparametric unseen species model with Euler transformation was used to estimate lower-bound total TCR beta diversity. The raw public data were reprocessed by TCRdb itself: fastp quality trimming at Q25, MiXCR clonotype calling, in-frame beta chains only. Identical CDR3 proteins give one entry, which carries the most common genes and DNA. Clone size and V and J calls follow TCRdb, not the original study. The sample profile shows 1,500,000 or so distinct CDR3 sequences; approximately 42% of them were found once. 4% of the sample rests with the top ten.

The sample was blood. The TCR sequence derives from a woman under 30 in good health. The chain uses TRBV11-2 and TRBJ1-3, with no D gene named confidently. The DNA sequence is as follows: TGTGCCAGCAGCCCTCCGGGAAGCTCTGGAAACACCATATATTTT. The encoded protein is CASSPPGSSGNTIYF.